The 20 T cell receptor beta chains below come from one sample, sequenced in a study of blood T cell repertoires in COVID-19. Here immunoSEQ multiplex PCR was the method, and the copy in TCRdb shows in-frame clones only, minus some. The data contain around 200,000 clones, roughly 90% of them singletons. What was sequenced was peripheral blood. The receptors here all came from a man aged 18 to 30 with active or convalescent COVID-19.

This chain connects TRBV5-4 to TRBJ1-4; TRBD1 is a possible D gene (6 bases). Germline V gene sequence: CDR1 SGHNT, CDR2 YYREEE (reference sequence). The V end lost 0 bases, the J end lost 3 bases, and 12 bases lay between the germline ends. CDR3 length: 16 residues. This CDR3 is CASSLDRATPNEKLFF. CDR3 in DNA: TGTGCCAGCAGCTTGGACAGGGCGACTCCTAATGAAAAACTGTTTTTT.

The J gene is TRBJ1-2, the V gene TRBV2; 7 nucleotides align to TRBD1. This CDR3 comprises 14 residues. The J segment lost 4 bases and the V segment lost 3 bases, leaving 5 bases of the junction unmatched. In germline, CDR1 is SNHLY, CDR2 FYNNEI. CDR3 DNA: TGTGCCAGCAGTGACCAGGGACAGAGCTATGGCTACACCTTC. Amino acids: CASSDQGQSYGYTF.

The CDR3 loop is CASSSGQGSYNEQFF. The CDR3 DNA is TGCGCCAGCAGCAGCGGACAGGGCTCCTACAATGAGCAGTTCTTC. V usage is TRBV5-1 and J usage is TRBJ2-1; 8 nucleotides agree with TRBD1. The CDR3 covers 15 residues. With V trimmed by 4 bases and J by 0 bases, 3 bases remained unmatched. Germline values: CDR1 SGHRS, CDR2 YFSETQ.

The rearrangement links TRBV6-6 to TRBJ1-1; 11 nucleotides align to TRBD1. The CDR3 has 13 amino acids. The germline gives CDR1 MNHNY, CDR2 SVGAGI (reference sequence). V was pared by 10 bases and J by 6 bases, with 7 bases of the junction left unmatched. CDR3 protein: CATGQGAFPEAFF. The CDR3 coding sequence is TGTGCCACTGGACAGGGGGCGTTCCCTGAAGCTTTCTTT.

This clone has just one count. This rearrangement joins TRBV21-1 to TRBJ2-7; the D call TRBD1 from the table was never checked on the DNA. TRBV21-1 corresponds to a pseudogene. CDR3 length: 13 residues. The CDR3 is CARVRQGTYEQYF. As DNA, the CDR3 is TGTGCCAGGGTGAGACAGGGCACCTACGAGCAGTACTTC.

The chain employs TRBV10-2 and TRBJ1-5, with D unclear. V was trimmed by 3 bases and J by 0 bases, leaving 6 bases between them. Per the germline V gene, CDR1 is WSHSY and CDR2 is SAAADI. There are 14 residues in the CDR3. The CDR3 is CASSDSDSNQPQHF. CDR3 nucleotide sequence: TGCGCCAGCAGTGACAGCGATAGCAATCAGCCCCAGCATTTT.

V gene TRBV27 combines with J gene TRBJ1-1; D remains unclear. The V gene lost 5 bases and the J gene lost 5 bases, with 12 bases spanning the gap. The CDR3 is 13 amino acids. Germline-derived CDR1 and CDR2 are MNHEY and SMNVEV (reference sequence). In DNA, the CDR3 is TGTGCCAGCAGTCCCTCCCTTGCGACTGAAGCTTTCTTT. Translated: CASSPSLATEAFF.

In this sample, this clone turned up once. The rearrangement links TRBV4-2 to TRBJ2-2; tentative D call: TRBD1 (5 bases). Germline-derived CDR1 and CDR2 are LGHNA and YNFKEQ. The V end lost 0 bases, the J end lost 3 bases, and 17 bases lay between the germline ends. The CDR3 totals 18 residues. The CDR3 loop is CASSQDTAGRTDTGELFF. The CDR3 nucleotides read TGTGCCAGCAGCCAAGATACGGCAGGGCGCACGGACACCGGGGAGCTGTTTTTT.

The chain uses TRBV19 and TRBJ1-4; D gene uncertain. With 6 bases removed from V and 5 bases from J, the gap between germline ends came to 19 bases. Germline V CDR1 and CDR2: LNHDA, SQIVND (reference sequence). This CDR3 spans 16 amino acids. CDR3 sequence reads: CASRWAADVSNEKLFF. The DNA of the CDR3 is TGTGCCAGTAGGTGGGCAGCCGATGTTTCGAATGAAAAACTGTTTTTT. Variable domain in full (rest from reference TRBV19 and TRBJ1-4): DGGITQSPKYLFRKEGQNVTLSCEQNLNHDAMYWYRQDPGQGLRLIYYSQIVNDFQKGDIAEGYSVSREKKESFPLTVTSAQKNPTAFYLCASRWAADVSNEKLFFGSGTQLSVL.

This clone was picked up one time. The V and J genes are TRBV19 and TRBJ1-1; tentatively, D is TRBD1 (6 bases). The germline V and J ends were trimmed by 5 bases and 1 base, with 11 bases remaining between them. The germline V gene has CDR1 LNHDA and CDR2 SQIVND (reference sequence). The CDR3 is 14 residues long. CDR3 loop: CASSGQGKNTEAFF. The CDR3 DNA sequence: TGTGCCAGTAGTGGGCAGGGGAAGAACACTGAAGCTTTCTTT. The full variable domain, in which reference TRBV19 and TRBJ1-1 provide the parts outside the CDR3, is DGGITQSPKYLFRKEGQNVTLSCEQNLNHDAMYWYRQDPGQGLRLIYYSQIVNDFQKGDIAEGYSVSREKKESFPLTVTSAQKNPTAFYLCASSGQGKNTEAFFGQGTRLTVV.

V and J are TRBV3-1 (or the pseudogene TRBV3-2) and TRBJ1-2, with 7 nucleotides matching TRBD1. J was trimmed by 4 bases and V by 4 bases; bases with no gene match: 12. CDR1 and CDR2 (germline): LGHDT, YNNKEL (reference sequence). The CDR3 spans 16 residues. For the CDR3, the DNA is TGTGCCAGCAGCCGAAGAGGGGGACAGTCAGTCTATGGCTACACCTTC. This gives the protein CASSRRGGQSVYGYTF.

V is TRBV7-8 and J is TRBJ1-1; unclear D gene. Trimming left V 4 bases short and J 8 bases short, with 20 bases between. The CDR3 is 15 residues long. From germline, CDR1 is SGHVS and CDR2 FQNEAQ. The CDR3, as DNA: TGTGCCAGCAGCTCGGCCGGGGTGTCGCAAGAAGAAGCTTTCTTT. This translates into CASSSAGVSQEEAFF.

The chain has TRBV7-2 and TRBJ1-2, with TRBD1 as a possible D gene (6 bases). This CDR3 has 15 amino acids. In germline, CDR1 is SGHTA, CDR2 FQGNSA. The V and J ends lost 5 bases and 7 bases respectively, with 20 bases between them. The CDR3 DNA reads TGTGCCAGCAGCGACCAAGGGATGAGGGGGAGTGGCTACACCTTC. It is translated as CASSDQGMRGSGYTF.

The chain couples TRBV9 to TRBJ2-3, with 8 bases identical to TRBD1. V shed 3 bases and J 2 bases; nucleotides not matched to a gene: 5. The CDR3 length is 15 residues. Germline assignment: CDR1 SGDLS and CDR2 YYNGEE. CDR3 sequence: CASSEGQGFTDTQYF. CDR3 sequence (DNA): TGTGCCAGCAGCGAAGGACAGGGATTCACAGATACGCAGTATTTT.

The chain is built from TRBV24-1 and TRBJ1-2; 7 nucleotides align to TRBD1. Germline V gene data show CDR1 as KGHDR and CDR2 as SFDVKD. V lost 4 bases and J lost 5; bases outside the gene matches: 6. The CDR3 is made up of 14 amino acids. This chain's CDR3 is CATSERDRAYGYTF. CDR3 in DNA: TGTGCCACCAGTGAAAGAGACAGGGCTTATGGCTACACCTTC.

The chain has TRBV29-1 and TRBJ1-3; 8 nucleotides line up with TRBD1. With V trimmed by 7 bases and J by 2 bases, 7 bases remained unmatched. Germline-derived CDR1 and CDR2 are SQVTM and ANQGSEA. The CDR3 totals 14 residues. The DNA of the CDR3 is TGCAGCGGGGGGACAGGACATACTGGAAACACCATATATTTT. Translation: CSGGTGHTGNTIYF.

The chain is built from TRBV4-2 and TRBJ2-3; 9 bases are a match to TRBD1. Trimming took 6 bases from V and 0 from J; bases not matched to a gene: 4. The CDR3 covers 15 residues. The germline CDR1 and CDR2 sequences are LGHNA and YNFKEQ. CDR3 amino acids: CASRQGASSTDTQYF. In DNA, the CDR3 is TGTGCCAGCAGACAGGGGGCCTCTAGCACAGATACGCAGTATTTT.

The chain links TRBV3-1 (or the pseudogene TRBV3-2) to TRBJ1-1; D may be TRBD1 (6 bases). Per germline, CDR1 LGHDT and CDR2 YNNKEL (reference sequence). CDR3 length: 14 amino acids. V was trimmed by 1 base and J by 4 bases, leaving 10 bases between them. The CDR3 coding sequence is TGTGCCAGCAGCCAAGCATCAGGGGCCACTGAAGCTTTCTTT. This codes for CASSQASGATEAFF.

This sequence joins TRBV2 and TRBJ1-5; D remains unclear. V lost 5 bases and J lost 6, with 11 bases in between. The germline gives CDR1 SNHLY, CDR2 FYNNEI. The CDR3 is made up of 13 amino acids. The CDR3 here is CASSPQVGQPQHF. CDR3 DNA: TGTGCCAGCAGTCCCCAGGTCGGTCAGCCCCAGCATTTT. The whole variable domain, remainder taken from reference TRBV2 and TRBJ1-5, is EPEVTQTPSHQVTQMGQEVILRCVPISNHLYFYWYRQILGQKVEFLVSFYNNEISEKSEIFDDQFSVERPDGSNFTLKIRSTKLEDSAMYFCASSPQVGQPQHFGDGTRLSIL.

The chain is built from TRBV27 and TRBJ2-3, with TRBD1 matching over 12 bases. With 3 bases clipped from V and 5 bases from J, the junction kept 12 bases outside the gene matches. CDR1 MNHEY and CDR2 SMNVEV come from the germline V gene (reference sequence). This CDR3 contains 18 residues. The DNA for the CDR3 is TGTGCCAGCAGTTTTTGGGGGACAGGGGGCGATGGGGGAGATACGCAGTATTTT. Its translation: CASSFWGTGGDGGDTQYF.